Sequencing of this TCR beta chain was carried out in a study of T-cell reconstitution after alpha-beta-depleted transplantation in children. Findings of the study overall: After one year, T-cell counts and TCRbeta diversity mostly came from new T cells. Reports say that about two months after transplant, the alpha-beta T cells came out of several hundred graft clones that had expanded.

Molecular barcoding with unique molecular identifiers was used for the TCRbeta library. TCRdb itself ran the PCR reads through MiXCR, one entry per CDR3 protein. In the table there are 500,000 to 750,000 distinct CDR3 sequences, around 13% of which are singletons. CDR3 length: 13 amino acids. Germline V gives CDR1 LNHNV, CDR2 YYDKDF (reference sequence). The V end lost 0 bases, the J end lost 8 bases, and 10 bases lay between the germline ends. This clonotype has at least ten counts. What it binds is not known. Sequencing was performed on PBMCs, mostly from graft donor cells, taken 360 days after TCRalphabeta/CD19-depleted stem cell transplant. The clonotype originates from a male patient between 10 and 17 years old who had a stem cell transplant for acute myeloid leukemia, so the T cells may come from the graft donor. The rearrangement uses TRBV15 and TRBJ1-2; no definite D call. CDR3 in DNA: TGTGCCACCAGCAGAGATGTGACGGGAGGCTACACCTTC. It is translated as CATSRDVTGGYTF.